The sequence of this T cell receptor beta chain was determined in a study of CD4 T cells in relation to SARS-CoV-2 and coronaviruses. V was clipped by 5 bases and J by 2 bases, with 15 bases between them. Looked up from germline, CDR1 is MDHEN and CDR2 is SYDVKM. The CDR3 is 15 residues long. Deep TCR-beta sequencing used DNA from uncultured naive and memory CD4+ T cells. Measured with immunoSEQ multiplex PCR; TCRdb has only the in-frame clones, and not every one. There are around 56,000 clones in the sample; roughly 89% occur only once, and under 1.5% lies in the top ten. CD4+ T cells from unexposed donors were obtained before the COVID-19 pandemic (2011-2018). Naive and memory CD4+ T cells came from enriched cryopreserved PBMCs. Study-wide results and limits: According to naive versus memory sequencing, detected responses are memory recall, not newly primed. The cross-reactivity analysis covered only spike protein, not other viral proteins.

This clone was seen only once. As yet, its antigen is unknown. At the DNA level, this CDR3 is encoded by other sequences in the same sample as well. The clonotype was recovered from a human donor in good health. The specimen sequenced was memory CD4+ T cells from PBMCs. The chain has TRBV28 and TRBJ1-2; a weak D match, TRBD1 (5 bases). DNA of the CDR3: TGTGCCAGCAGTCCGGGCACCGGGGCAAACTATGGCTACACCTTC. Its protein product is CASSPGTGANYGYTF.